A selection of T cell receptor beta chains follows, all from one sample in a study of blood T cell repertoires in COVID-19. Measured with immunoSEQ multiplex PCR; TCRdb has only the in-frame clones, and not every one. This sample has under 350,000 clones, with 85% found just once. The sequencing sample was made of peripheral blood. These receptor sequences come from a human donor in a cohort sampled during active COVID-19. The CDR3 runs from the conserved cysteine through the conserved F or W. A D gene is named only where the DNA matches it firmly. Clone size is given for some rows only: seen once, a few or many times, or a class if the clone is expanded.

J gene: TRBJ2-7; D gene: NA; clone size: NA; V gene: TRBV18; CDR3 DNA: TGTGCCAGCTCACCTCCCAGCTCCTACGAGCAGTACTTC; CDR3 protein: CASSPPSSYEQYF
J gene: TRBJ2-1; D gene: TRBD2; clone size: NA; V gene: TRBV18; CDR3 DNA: TGTGCCAGCTCAGGGACTAGCGGGGGGTACCTGGATGAGCAGTTCTTC; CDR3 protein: CASSGTSGGYLDEQFF
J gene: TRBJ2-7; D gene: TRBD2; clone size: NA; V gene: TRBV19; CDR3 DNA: TGTGCCAGTAGTATAATTGGGACTAGCGGGGGCTACGAGCAGTACTTC; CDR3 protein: CASSIIGTSGGYEQYF
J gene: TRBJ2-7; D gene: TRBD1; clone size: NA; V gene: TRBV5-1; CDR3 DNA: TGCGCCAGCAGCTTTCCGGGACAGGGGTGGGAGCAGTACTTC; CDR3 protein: CASSFPGQGWEQYF
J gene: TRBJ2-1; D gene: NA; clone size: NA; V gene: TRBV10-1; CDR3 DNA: TGCGCCAGCAGTGAAGGACTACGGCCGAACAATGAGCAGTTCTTC; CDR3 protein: CASSEGLRPNNEQFF
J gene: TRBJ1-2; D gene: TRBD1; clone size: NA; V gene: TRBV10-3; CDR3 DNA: TGTGCCATCAGTGGGACAGGGGCGTTCGATAGCTCTAACTATGGCTACACCTTC; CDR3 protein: CAISGTGAFDSSNYGYTF
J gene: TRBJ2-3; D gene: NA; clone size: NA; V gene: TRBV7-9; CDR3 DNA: TGTGCCAGCAGCCACCGGAAGAGGACAGGCACAGATACGCAGTATTTT; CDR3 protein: CASSHRKRTGTDTQYF
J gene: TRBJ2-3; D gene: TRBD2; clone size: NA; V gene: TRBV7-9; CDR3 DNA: TGTGCCAGCAGCTTTACTAGCGGGGGGGTAGATACGCAGTATTTT; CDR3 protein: CASSFTSGGVDTQYF
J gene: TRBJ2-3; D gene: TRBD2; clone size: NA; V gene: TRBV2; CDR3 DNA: TGTGCCAGCAGTGAACGGGGTGCGGGGGGGCTCGGGAATACGCAGTATTTT; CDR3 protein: CASSERGAGGLGNTQYF
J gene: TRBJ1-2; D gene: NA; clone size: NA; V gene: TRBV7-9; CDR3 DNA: TGTGCCAGCAGCGGGGATACCGGGAGAAGCTTTCTCTATGGCTACACCTTC; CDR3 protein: CASSGDTGRSFLYGYTF
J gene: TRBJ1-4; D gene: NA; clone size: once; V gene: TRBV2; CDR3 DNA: TGTGCCAGCAGATCAGGGTGGGCTAATGAAAAACTGTTTTTT; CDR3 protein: CASRSGWANEKLFF
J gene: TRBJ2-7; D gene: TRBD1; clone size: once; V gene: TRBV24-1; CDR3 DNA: TGTGCCACCAGTGATCCCGGGACAGGGTACGAGCAGTACTTC; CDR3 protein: CATSDPGTGYEQYF
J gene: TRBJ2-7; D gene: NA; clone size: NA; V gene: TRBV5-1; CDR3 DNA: TGCGCCAGCAGCTTGGCCCAGGGCCCCTACGAGCAGTACTTC; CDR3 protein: CASSLAQGPYEQYF
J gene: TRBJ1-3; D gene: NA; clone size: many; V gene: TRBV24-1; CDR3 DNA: TGTGCCACCAGTGAAGAGGGAAACACCATATATTTT; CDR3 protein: CATSEEGNTIYF
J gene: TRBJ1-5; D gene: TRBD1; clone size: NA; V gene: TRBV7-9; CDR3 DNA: TGTGCCAGCAGCCGACAGGGCGGTCAGCCCCAGCATTTT; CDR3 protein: CASSRQGGQPQHF
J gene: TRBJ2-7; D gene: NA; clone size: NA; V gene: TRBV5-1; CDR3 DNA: TGCGCCAGCAGCTTGACGAGCTACGAGCAGTACTTC; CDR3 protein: CASSLTSYEQYF
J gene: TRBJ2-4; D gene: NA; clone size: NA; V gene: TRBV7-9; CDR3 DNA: TGTGCCAGCAGCTTAGGACTAGCCAAAAACATTCAGTACTTC; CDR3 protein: CASSLGLAKNIQYF
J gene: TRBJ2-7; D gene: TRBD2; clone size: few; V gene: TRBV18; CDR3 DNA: TGTGCCAGCTCACCAGGAGCGGGGGCGTCCTACGAGCAGTACTTC; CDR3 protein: CASSPGAGASYEQYF
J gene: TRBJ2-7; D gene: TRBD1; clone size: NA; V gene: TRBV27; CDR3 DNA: TGTGCCAGCAGTGCGGACAGGGGCTACGAGCAGTACTTC; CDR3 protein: CASSADRGYEQYF
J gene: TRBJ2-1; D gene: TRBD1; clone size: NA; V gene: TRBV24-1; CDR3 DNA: TGTGCCACCAGTGACCCGGACAGGGGGCGTGGTAGTGAGCAGTTCTTC; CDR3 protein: CATSDPDRGRGSEQFF
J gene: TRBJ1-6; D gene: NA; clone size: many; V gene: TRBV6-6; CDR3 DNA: TGTGCCTTCGGGAGTAAAAACTTTATAAATTCACCCCTCCACTTT; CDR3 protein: CAFGSKNFINSPLHF
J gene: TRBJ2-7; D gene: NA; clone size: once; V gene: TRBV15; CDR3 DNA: TGTGCCACCAGCAGAGCAAGGGGCTATTTTTCCTACGAGCAGTACTTC; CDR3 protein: CATSRARGYFSYEQYF
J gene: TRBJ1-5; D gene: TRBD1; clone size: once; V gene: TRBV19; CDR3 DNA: TGTGCCAGTAGTCCGGCAGGGGGCGTATACCAGCCCCAGCATTTT; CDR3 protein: CASSPAGGVYQPQHF
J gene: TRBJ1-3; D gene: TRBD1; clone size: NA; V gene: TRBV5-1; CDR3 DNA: TGCGCCAGCAGCTCGACAGGGTGGGGAAACACCATATATTTT; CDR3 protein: CASSSTGWGNTIYF
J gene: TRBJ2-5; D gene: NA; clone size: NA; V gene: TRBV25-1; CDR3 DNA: TGTGCCAGCAGTGAAGGAGCAAGCATACCATTAACCCAGTACTTC; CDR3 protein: CASSEGASIPLTQYF
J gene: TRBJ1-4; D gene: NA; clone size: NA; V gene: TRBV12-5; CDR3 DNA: TGTGCTAGTGCCGCTACAGGACCTAATGAAAAACTGTTTTTT; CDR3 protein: CASAATGPNEKLFF
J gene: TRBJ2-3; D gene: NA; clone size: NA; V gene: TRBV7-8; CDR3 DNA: TGTGCCAGCAGCTTAAGCGGCTGGCCCGGTAGCACAGATACGCAGTATTTT; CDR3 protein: CASSLSGWPGSTDTQYF
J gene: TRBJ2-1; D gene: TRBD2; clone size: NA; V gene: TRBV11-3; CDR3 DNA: TGTGCCAGCAGCTCCGGGGGGGCCAGAGAGCAGTTCTTC; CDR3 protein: CASSSGGAREQFF
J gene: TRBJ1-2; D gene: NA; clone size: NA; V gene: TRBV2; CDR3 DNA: TGTGCCAGCGGGCGTAGCTACACCTTC; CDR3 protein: CASGRSYTF
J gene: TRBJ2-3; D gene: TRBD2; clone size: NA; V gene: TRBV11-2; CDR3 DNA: TGTGCCAGCAGCCAATGGGGACTAGAGGCAGATACGCAGTATTTT; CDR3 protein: CASSQWGLEADTQYF
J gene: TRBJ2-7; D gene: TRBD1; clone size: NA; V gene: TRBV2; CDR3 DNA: TGTGCCAGCAGTGAAGGTGACAGGGGACCCTACGAGCAGTACTTC; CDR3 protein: CASSEGDRGPYEQYF
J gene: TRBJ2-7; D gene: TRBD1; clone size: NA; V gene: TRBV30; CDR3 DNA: TGTGCCGGGGACAGGGGGATTGGATACGAGCAGTACTTC; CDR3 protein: CAGDRGIGYEQYF
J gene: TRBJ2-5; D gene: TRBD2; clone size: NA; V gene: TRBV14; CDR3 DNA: TGTGCCAGCAGCCAAATAGGACTAGCGGGGCAAGAGACCCAGTACTTC; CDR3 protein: CASSQIGLAGQETQYF
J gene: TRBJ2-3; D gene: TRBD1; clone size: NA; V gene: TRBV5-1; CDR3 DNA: TGCGCCAGCAGCTCGGGACAGGGGTTTACAGATACGCAGTATTTT; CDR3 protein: CASSSGQGFTDTQYF
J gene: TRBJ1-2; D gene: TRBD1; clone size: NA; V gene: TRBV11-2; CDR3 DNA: TGTGCCAGCAGCTTGAAACCGGGACAGGGGGCTCGGTACACCTTC; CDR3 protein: CASSLKPGQGARYTF
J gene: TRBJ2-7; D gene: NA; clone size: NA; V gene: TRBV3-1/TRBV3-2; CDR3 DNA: TGTGCCAGCAGCCAAGATAACAGGATCATCTCCTACGAGCAGTACTTC; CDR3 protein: CASSQDNRIISYEQYF
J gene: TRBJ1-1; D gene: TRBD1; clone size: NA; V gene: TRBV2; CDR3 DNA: TGTGCCAGCAGCCCCGACAGGGGCCGGGGCACTGAAGCTTTCTTT; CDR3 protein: CASSPDRGRGTEAFF
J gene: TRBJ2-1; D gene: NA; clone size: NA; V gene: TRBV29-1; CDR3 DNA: TGCAGCGTTGACCTCCGGGACTCCCTCAATGAGCAGTTCTTC; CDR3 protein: CSVDLRDSLNEQFF
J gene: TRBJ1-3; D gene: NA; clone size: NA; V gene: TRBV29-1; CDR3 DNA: TGCAGCGTTGCAAGGGGTCCTGGAAACACCATATATTTT; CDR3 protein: CSVARGPGNTIYF
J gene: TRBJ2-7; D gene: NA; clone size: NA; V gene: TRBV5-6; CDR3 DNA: TGTGCCAGCAGCTCCCTAGCCGAGCAGTACTTC; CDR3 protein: CASSSLAEQYF
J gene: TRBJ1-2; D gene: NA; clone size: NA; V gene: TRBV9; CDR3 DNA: TGTGCCAGCAGCGTAGCTACCTTCGACAGGAAAATAGGGGGCTACACCTTC; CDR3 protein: CASSVATFDRKIGGYTF
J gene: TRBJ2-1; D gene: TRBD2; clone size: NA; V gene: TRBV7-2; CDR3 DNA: TGTGCCAGCAGCTTAGTCCCTAGCGGGGGGGCCAGGGAGCAGTTCTTC; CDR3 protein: CASSLVPSGGAREQFF
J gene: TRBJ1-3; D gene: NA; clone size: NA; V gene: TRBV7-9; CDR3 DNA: TGTGCCAGCAGCATAGCCGAGAGCTCTGGAAACACCATATATTTT; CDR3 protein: CASSIAESSGNTIYF
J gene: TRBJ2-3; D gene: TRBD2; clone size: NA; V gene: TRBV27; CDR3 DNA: TGTGCCAGCAGTTTTCGACGGACTAGCGGGGGGGGAGATACGCAGTATTTT; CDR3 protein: CASSFRRTSGGGDTQYF
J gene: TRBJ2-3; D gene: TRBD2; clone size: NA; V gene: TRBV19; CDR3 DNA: TGTGCCAGTAGTGTAAGAGTAGCCAGCGGGGGTGATACGCAGTATTTT; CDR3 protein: CASSVRVASGGDTQYF
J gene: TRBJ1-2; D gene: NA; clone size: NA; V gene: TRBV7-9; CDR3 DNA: TGTGCCAGCAGCGTACCCCTCCTGGCGGAGGACTATGGCTACACCTTC; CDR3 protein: CASSVPLLAEDYGYTF
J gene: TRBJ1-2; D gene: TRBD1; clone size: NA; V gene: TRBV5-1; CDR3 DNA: TGCGCCAGCAGCCGGGGACAGGGGAGTTATTATGGCTACACCTTC; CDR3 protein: CASSRGQGSYYGYTF
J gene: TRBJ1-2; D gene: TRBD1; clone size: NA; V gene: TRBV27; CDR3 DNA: TGTGCCGGCAAAAAGGGGGCGTCTGGCTACACCTTC; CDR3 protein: CAGKKGASGYTF
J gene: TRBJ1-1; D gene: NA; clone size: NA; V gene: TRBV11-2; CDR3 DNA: TGTGCCAGCAGCTCCTCAGGGGCGTACACTGAAGCTTTCTTT; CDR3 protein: CASSSSGAYTEAFF
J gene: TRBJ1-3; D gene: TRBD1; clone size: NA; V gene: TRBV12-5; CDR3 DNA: TGTGCTAGTGGTTTGGTCAAGGGGGCGGAAGGAAACACCATATATTTT; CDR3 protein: CASGLVKGAEGNTIYF
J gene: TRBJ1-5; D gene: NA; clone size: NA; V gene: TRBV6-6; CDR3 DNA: TGTGCCAGCAGTGCGCGGGGCCATCAGCCCCAGCATTTT; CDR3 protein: CASSARGHQPQHF
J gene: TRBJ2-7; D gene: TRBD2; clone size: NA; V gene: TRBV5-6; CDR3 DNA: TGTGCCAGCAGCTTGGCAAGGGGACTAGCGGGGGGTCACGAGCAGTACTTC; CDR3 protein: CASSLARGLAGGHEQYF
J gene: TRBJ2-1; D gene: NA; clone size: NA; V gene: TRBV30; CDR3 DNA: TGTGCCTGGAGACGAGGCTCCTACAATGAGCAGTTCTTC; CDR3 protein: CAWRRGSYNEQFF
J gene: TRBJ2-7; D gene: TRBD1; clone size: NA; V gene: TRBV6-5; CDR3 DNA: TGTGCCAGCAGTTATAGGACAGGGCACTACGAGCAGTACTTC; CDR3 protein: CASSYRTGHYEQYF
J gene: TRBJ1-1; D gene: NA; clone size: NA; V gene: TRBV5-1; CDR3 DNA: TGCGCCAGCAGCTTGGAGGGCACGAGAAGCGGACGCCTGAACACTGAAGCTTTCTTT; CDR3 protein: CASSLEGTRSGRLNTEAFF
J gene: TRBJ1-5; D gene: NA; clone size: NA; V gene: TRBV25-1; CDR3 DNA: TGTGCCAGCAGTGAAGAGGGCGGTAATCAGCCCCAGCATTTT; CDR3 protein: CASSEEGGNQPQHF